This TCR beta chain was obtained from a study of tumor-infiltrating lymphocytes in oesophageal squamous cell carcinoma. CDR1 and CDR2 from the germline V gene are SGHAT and FQNNGV. There are 13 residues in the CDR3. The V end was cut by 3 bases, the J end by 4 bases, with 9 bases between. TCRdb re-called the PCR reads through MiXCR, storing one row per CDR3 protein. In the table there are 15,000 to 20,000 distinct CDR3 sequences, approximately 46% of which are singletons. The sample was esophageal tumor tissue. The chain combines TRBV11-2 with TRBJ1-1; perhaps TRBD1 as D (6 bases). This receptor was taken from a male donor with esophageal squamous cell carcinoma. CDR3 loop: CASSFTGSTEAFF. Written as DNA, the CDR3 is TGTGCCAGCAGCTTTACAGGGAGCACTGAAGCTTTCTTT.